Sequencing of this TCR beta chain was carried out in a study of T cell responses to AZD1222 COVID-19 vaccine. Concerning this clone: Its target is unknown.

V shed 3 bases and J 0 bases; nucleotides not matched to a gene: 3. Germline CDR1 MDHEN, CDR2 SYDVKM. The CDR3 length is 18 residues. Findings and caveats of the study: Unmutated variant regions are reportedly the target of nearly half of TCRs that are spike-specific.

Assay: immunoSEQ multiplex PCR; the TCRdb copy retains only in-frame clones and omits some. The sample includes about 100,000 clones, roughly 90% seen only once; the top ten take 6.5% to 8.5%. Researchers grouped second doses given at about 4 or about 12 weeks into one pool. The chain has TRBV28 and TRBJ2-3; 16 bases are a match to TRBD2. The receptor was derived from an adult who received the AZD1222 COVID-19 vaccine. This material consisted of peripheral blood, taken 28 days after the second AZD1222 dose. The CDR3, as DNA: TGTGCCAGCAGTTTTGGGACTAGCGGGAGGGATAGCACAGATACGCAGTATTTT. Protein sequence: CASSFGTSGRDSTDTQYF.